This T cell receptor beta chain appears in the sequencing data of a study of blood T cell repertoires in COVID-19 (dated by TCRdb to 2020 to 2022). For the wider study: The collaborator samples originated in the United States, Italy and Spain and spanned the acute and convalescent phases of COVID-19. The material from the prospective study consisted of cDNA or gDNA derived from T cells, B-cell-depleted T cells, or PBMCs. Deeply sampled blood TCRbeta repertoires from subjects exposed to, actively infected with, or recovered from COVID-19 were included in the dataset. A freely available public database, intended as a resource for researchers studying the immune response to SARS-CoV-2, is where the repertoires were released. Samples came from the ongoing ImmuneRACE study (first 160 participants) plus 1,254 subjects from 6 global collaborators. Sample metadata almost always included a de-identified subject ID, COVID-19 status, age in years and sex. HLA class I and class II types, where available, came from metadata supplied by the sample provider rather than from assay-based typing.

On the study overall, not on this receptor specifically: Clinical and demographic metadata were provided uncurated, with the amount varying by source and participant.

Concerning this clone itself: The specificity of this receptor is unknown. The sample holds no much larger clone one base away, and base qualities are not on file.

The collaborating institutions used their own protocols to collect whole blood in K2EDTA tubes. For TCRbeta analysis, collaborators shipped samples as frozen whole blood, isolated PBMCs, or DNA extracted from either of those sample types. TCRbeta CDR3 regions were amplified from genomic DNA by means of the immunoSEQ Assay, a bias-controlled multiplex PCR. For the original study's pipeline: Within the assay, amplification of reference gene primers was used to estimate how many nucleated cells each sample contained. Sequence reads were collapsed and filtered to measure the absolute abundance of every unique TCRbeta CDR3 rearrangement. For each sample, productive Simpson clonality was calculated as the square root of Simpson's diversity index across productive rearrangements. TCRdb carries this immuneACCESS record with in-frame sequences only. Its versions omit some clonotypes, under half of them owing to an unresolved V gene in the studies checked, with the rest unexplained. The DNA gave D and trimming, while V, J and clone size come from that table. Present in this sample are roughly 130,000 clones, more than 75% of which were seen just once. The top ten constitute 3% to 4% of the sample.

The TCR was taken from a man aged 50-59 years with active COVID-19. Sequenced: peripheral blood.

The CDR3 sequence is CASSLTLAASTDTQYF. At the DNA level, the sequence is TGCGCCAGCAGCTTGACCCTAGCAGCTAGCACAGATACGCAGTATTTT. The V gene is TRBV5-1 and the J gene is TRBJ2-3; the D gene is perhaps TRBD2, from 5 matching bases. The CDR3 runs 16 residues from the cysteine to the phenylalanine. This entry keeps only the CDR3 DNA: 48 bases, framed from base 1. The V and J ends are trimmed by 1 base and 0 bases, leaving 12 bases between them. CDR1 is given as SGHRS and CDR2 as YFSETQ, both from the germline V gene.